Below are 21 T cell receptor beta chains sequenced from a single sample in a study of immune cell composition in non-small cell lung cancer. Normal lung was sampled as far from the tumour as possible, at least 3 cm. The table came from immunoSEQ multiplex PCR; TCRdb's copy has only in-frame clones and leaves some out. There are roughly 2,800 clones in the sample; roughly 80% occur only once, and 16% lies in the top ten. The sample consisted of non-adjacent lung tissue. These receptors were taken from a human donor with non-small cell lung cancer.

This clone has only one observation. The V gene is TRBV18, the J gene TRBJ2-7, with 7 bases aligning to TRBD1. This CDR3 is built from 14 residues. V lost 1 base, J lost 3 bases, and 3 bases stayed unmatched. Germline-derived CDR1 and CDR2 are KGHSH and LQKENI. CDR3: CASSPRTGLYEQYF. The CDR3 nucleotides are TGTGCCAGCTCACCACGGACAGGCCTCTACGAGCAGTACTTC.

The CDR3 coding sequence is TGTGCCAGTAGTGGGACAGGGAGGCCCGGGGAGCTGTTTTTT. Protein product: CASSGTGRPGELFF. The chain links TRBV19 to TRBJ2-2, with 9 positions matching TRBD1. Trimming removed 5 bases from V and 6 bases from J; junction bases left unmatched: 4. CDR1 is LNHDA and CDR2 is SQIVND in the germline V gene (reference sequence). The CDR3 covers 14 residues.

The rearrangement joins TRBV25-1 to TRBJ2-5; the D is unclear. Germline assignment: CDR1 MGHDK and CDR2 SYGVNS. The length of the CDR3 is 15 residues. Trimming left V 3 bases short and J 3 bases short, with 14 bases between. Written as DNA, the CDR3 is TGTGCCAGCAGTGAGCATAGAGAGTTTAAAGAGACCCAGTACTTC. Translation: CASSEHREFKETQYF. Full variable domain (rest looked up from reference TRBV25-1 and TRBJ2-5): EADIYQTPRYLVIGTGKKITLECSQTMGHDKMYWYQQDPGMELHLIHYSYGVNSTEKGDLSSESTVSRIRTEHFPLTLESARPSHTSQYLCASSEHREFKETQYFGPGTRLLVL.

The V gene is TRBV7-2, the J gene TRBJ2-2; D remains unclear. Germline CDR1 is SGHTA and CDR2 is FQGNSA. The CDR3 consists of 14 residues. Trimming removed 6 bases at V and 1 base at J, with 9 bases between. The CDR3 reads CASRLQVNTGELFF. CDR3 bases: TGTGCCAGCAGACTCCAGGTGAACACCGGGGAGCTGTTTTTT.

The chain is built from TRBV7-7 and TRBJ2-3, with D possibly matching TRBD2 (5 bases). This CDR3 has 13 residues. Deletions cut 5 bases from V and 5 bases from J, with 11 bases between. Germline CDR1 is SSHAT and CDR2 is FNYEAQ (reference sequence). The CDR3 reads CASSPGGGDTQYF. CDR3 coding DNA: TGTGCCAGCAGCCCCGGAGGAGGAGATACGCAGTATTTT.

The chain recombines TRBV5-8 with TRBJ2-5; tentative D call: TRBD2 (6 bases). The J call may not be correct, given that the DNA end is closer to TRBJ2-7. The length of the CDR3 is 11 residues. The V gene's germline CDR1 is SGHTS and CDR2 YDEGEE. CDR3 sequence reads: CASGDSYEQYF. The CDR3 DNA is TGTGCCAGCGGGGACTCGTACGAGCAGTACTTC.

Written as DNA, the CDR3 is TGCGCCAGCAGCCGATCGACTAGCGGGAGTGGGGATGAGCAGTTCTTC. It specifies CASSRSTSGSGDEQFF. This chain uses TRBV10-1 with TRBJ2-1; 12 nucleotides agree with TRBD2. The V segment lost 6 bases and the J segment 8 bases; nucleotides outside the gene matches: 11. CDR3 length: 16 amino acids. CDR1 is WNHNN, CDR2 SYGVQD, per germline (reference sequence).

V is TRBV9 and J is TRBJ1-4; TRBD1 matches 9 bases. Losses at the gene ends were 4 bases for V and 7 bases for J; bases not matched to a gene: 5. Germline V gene data show CDR1 as SGDLS and CDR2 as YYNGEE. The CDR3 contains 14 residues. CDR3 nucleotides: TGTGCCAGCAGCCCCGACAGGGGGAGTGAAAAACTGTTTTTT. Encoded protein: CASSPDRGSEKLFF.

The table lists this clone with a few counts. This chain uses TRBV18 with TRBJ1-6, with a tentative D call TRBD1 (5 bases). Germline V gene data show CDR1 as KGHSH and CDR2 as LQKENI. CDR3 length: 12 amino acids. The germline V and J ends were trimmed by 3 bases and 14 bases, with 11 bases remaining between them. The CDR3: CASSPEGWALHF. In nucleotides, the CDR3 is TGTGCCAGCTCACCGGAGGGGTGGGCCCTCCACTTT.

V gene TRBV4-3 combines with J gene TRBJ1-1; 10 bases map to TRBD1. This CDR3 is built from 15 residues. Germline V gene data show CDR1 as LGHNA and CDR2 as YSLEER. After removal of 1 base from V and 1 base from J, the junction contained 0 bases not matched to a gene. The CDR3 region is CASSQGTGGNTEAFF. CDR3 bases: TGCGCCAGCAGCCAAGGGACAGGGGGGAACACTGAAGCTTTCTTT.

V and J are TRBV27 and TRBJ2-5; 7 bases agree with TRBD1. Trimming cost V 6 bases and J 3 bases; bases outside gene matches: 7. Germline values: CDR1 MNHEY, CDR2 SMNVEV (reference sequence). The CDR3 has 14 residues. The CDR3 region is CASRILGTEETQYF. DNA of the CDR3: TGTGCCAGCAGGATACTAGGGACAGAAGAGACCCAGTACTTC.

The chain carries TRBV6-1 and TRBJ2-3; 9 nucleotides agree with TRBD1. The CDR3 consists of 14 residues. Trimming removed 7 bases from V and 4 bases from J; junction bases left unmatched: 6. CDR1 is MNHNS, CDR2 SASEGT, per germline. CDR3 protein: CASTLDRGPDTQYF. The CDR3 DNA is TGTGCCAGCACTTTGGACAGGGGTCCAGATACGCAGTATTTT.

This rearrangement joins TRBV30 to TRBJ1-3; 7 bases match TRBD1. Germline CDR1 reads GTSNPN; CDR2 reads SVGIG (reference sequence). V lost 2 bases to trimming and J lost 0 bases; unmatched junction nucleotides: 13. This CDR3 contains 18 residues. CDR3 loop: CAWSPDRLGLSSGNTIYF. DNA for the CDR3: TGTGCCTGGAGTCCGGACAGGTTGGGGCTTAGCTCTGGAAACACCATATATTTT.

V usage is TRBV7-9 and J usage is TRBJ1-2; 8 nucleotides match TRBD1. The CDR3 extends over 15 amino acids. V trimming: 1 base; J trimming: 7 bases; junction bases outside the gene matches: 8. Germline V gene data show CDR1 as SEHNR and CDR2 as FQNEAQ (reference sequence). The CDR3 coding sequence is TGTGCCAGCAGCTTAGAGGGCAGGGGGCTTTTTGGCTACACCTTC. Translated, it gives CASSLEGRGLFGYTF. Drawing the rest from reference TRBV7-9 and TRBJ1-2, the complete variable domain is DTGVSQNPRHKITKRGQNVTFRCDPISEHNRLYWYRQTLGQGPEFLTYFQNEAQLEKSRLLSDRFSAERPKGSFSTLEIQRTEQGDSAMYLCASSLEGRGLFGYTFGSGTRLTVV.

This clone was seen a single time. V gene TRBV9 combines with J gene TRBJ1-4; D possibly corresponds to TRBD1 (5 bases). The V gene's germline CDR1 is SGDLS and CDR2 YYNGEE. CDR3 length equals 16 residues. Trimming took off 2 bases at V and 2 bases at J, with 13 bases between the two ends. The CDR3 loop is CASSVRPSGTNEKLFF. The CDR3 coding sequence is TGTGCCAGCAGCGTCCGGCCTTCAGGGACTAATGAAAAACTGTTTTTT. The entire variable domain, with the rest obtained from reference TRBV9 and TRBJ1-4, is as follows: DSGVTQTPKHLITATGQRVTLRCSPRSGDLSVYWYQQSLDQGLQFLIQYYNGEERAKGNILERFSAQQFPDLHSELNLSSLELGDSALYFCASSVRPSGTNEKLFFGSGTQLSVL.

The J gene is TRBJ2-5, the V gene TRBV11-2; 7 bases are shared with TRBD2. The CDR3 length is 15 residues. Germline trimming cut 5 bases from V and 4 bases from J; bases unmatched to any gene: 10. Germline assignment: CDR1 SGHAT and CDR2 FQNNGV. The CDR3 region is CASSLQSGEGETQYF. In DNA, the CDR3 is TGTGCCAGCAGCCTCCAGAGCGGGGAGGGAGAGACCCAGTACTTC. Using reference TRBV11-2 and TRBJ2-5 for the parts outside the CDR3, the full variable domain is EAGVAQSPRYKIIEKRQSVAFWCNPISGHATLYWYQQILGQGPKLLIQFQNNGVVDDSQLPKDRFSAERLKGVDSTLKIQPAKLEDSAVYLCASSLQSGEGETQYFGPGTRLLVL.

In this sample, this clone turned up a few times. The chain links TRBV30 to TRBJ1-4; 7 bases are shared with TRBD1. Germline values: CDR1 GTSNPN, CDR2 SVGIG (reference sequence). The CDR3 is 15 residues long. V was pared by 5 bases and J by 3 bases, with 9 bases of the junction left unmatched. The CDR3 region has the DNA TGTGCCTGGGGCCCGGGACAGCGGGCTAATGAAAAACTGTTTTTT. Translated, it gives CAWGPGQRANEKLFF.

The chain couples TRBV7-9 to TRBJ2-5, with D possibly matching TRBD2 (5 bases). V was clipped by 2 bases and J by 5 bases, with 9 bases between them. Germline CDR1 is SEHNR and CDR2 is FQNEAQ (reference sequence). This CDR3 has 13 amino acids. DNA for the CDR3: TGTGCCAGCAGCTTAACATCGGGGGAGACCCAGTACTTC. It specifies CASSLTSGETQYF.

The gene calls are TRBV11-3 and TRBJ2-3, with TRBD1 matching over 8 bases. This CDR3 region has 17 residues. Germline loops: CDR1 SGHNT, CDR2 YENEEA. V lost 3 bases, J lost 1 base, and 9 bases stayed unmatched. The CDR3 DNA is TGTGCCAGCAGCTTGAACCCCTCGGGACAGGGCACAGATACGCAGTATTTT. It is translated as CASSLNPSGQGTDTQYF.

CDR3 region: CASSVYSGVNNEQFF. The CDR3 nucleotides read TGTGCCAGTAGTGTTTATAGCGGAGTTAACAATGAGCAGTTCTTC. The chain recombines TRBV19 with TRBJ2-1; TRBD2 might be the D (6 bases). V shed 5 bases and J shed 5 bases, with 16 bases lying between them. This CDR3 has 15 amino acids. From germline, CDR1 is LNHDA and CDR2 SQIVND (reference sequence).

This sequence joins TRBV23-1 and TRBJ2-1; D might be TRBD2 (5 bases). TRBV23-1 is filed as an ORF, its function uncertain. Trimming stripped 0 bases from V and 2 bases from J, with 8 bases between. The CDR3 is made up of 15 amino acids. The CDR3 DNA is TGCGCCAGCAGTCAATCGGAGGAAACCTACAATGAGCAGTTCTTC. Translation gives CASSQSEETYNEQFF.